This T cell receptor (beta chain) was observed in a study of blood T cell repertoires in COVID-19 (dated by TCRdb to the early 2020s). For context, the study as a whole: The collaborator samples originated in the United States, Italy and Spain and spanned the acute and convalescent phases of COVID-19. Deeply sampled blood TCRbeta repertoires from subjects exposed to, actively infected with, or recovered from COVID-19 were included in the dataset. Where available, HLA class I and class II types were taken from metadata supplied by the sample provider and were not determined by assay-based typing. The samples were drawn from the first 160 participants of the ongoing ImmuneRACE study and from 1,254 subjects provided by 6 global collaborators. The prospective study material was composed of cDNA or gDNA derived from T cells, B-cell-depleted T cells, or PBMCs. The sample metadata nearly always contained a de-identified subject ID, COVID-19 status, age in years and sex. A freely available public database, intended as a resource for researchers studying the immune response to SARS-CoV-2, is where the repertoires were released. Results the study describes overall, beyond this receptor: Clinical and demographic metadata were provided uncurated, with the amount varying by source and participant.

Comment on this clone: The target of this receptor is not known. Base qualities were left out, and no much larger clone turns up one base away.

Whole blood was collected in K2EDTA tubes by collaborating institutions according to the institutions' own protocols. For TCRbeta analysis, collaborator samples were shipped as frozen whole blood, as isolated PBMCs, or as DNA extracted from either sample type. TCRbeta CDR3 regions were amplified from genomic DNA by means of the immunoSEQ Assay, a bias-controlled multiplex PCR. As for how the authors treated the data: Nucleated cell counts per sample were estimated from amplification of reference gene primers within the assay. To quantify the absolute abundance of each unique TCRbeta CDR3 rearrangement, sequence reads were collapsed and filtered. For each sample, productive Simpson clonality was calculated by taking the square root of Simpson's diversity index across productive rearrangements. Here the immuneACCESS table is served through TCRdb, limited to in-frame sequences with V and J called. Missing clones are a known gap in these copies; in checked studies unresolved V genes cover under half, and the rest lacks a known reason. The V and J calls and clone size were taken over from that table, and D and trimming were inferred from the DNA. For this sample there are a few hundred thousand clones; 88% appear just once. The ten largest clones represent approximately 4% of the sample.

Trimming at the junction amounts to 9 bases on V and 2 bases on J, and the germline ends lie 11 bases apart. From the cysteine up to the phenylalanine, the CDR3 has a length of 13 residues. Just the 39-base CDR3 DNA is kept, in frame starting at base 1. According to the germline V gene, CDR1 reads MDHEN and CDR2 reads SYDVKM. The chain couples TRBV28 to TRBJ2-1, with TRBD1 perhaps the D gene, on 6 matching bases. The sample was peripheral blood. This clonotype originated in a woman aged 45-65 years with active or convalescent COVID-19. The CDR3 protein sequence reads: CASGQRAYNEQFF. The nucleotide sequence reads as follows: TGTGCCAGTGGACAGAGGGCCTACAATGAGCAGTTCTTC.